The 28 T cell receptor beta chains reported below all come from one sample, sequenced in a study of blood T cell repertoires in COVID-19. Profiled with immunoSEQ multiplex PCR; TCRdb holds only in-frame clones, not every one. The sample lists 250,000 to 350,000 clones, about nine tenths occurring once. Material for sequencing was peripheral blood. These receptors all come from a woman aged 25-40 years with active or convalescent COVID-19.

The chain employs TRBV10-3 and TRBJ2-6, with D tentatively TRBD1 (6 bases). The CDR3 has 15 residues. Trimming removed 11 bases from V and 0 bases from J, with 14 bases in between. Germline CDR1 and CDR2: ENHRY and SYGVKD. The CDR3 reads CASGTFVSGANVLTF. The DNA for the CDR3 is TGTGCCTCAGGGACATTCGTCTCTGGGGCCAACGTCCTGACTTTC.

The CDR3 DNA reads TGTGCCAGCAGTTTCCGCGTCCCTGCGGGGGTAGGTGAAGCTTTCTTT. It translates to CASSFRVPAGVGEAFF. V gene TRBV27 combines with J gene TRBJ1-1, with D perhaps matching TRBD1 (5 bases). Trimming pared 3 bases from V and 7 bases from J, leaving 21 bases between. CDR1 is MNHEY and CDR2 is SMNVEV in the germline V gene (reference sequence). This CDR3 is built from 16 residues.

The V and J genes are TRBV5-1 and TRBJ2-1; the D gene is possibly TRBD2 (5 bases). Per the germline V gene, CDR1 is SGHRS and CDR2 is YFSETQ. Trimming removed 2 bases at V and 4 bases at J, with 10 bases between. The CDR3 extends over 14 amino acids. This chain's CDR3 is CASSFNPGYNEQFF. CDR3 DNA: TGCGCCAGCAGCTTTAACCCGGGATACAATGAGCAGTTCTTC.

The table lists this clone with a count of one. The chain recombines TRBV7-2 with TRBJ1-6; 11 bases are shared with TRBD1. The V segment lost 2 bases and the J segment 1 base; nucleotides outside the gene matches: 4. The CDR3 spans 18 residues. Germline V gene data show CDR1 as SGHTA and CDR2 as FQGNSA. The CDR3, as DNA: TGTGCCAGCAGCTTAATAGGGACAGGGGGGTCCTATAATTCACCCCTCCACTTT. Its translation is CASSLIGTGGSYNSPLHF. Drawing the rest from reference TRBV7-2 and TRBJ1-6, the complete variable domain is GAGVSQSPSNKVTEKGKDVELRCDPISGHTALYWYRQSLGQGLEFLIYFQGNSAPDKSGLPSDRFSAERTGGSVSTLTIQRTQQEDSAVYLCASSLIGTGGSYNSPLHFGNGTRLTVT.

The rearrangement uses TRBV19 and TRBJ2-2; the match to TRBD1 covers 9 bases. CDR3 length: 15 residues. Germline CDR1 LNHDA, CDR2 SQIVND (reference sequence). V trimming: 3 bases; J trimming: 4 bases; junction bases outside the gene matches: 3. The CDR3 coding sequence is TGTGCCAGTAGTATCGGGACAGGGAGCACCGGGGAGCTGTTTTTT. Encoded protein: CASSIGTGSTGELFF. Full variable domain (outside the CDR3, taken from reference TRBV19 and TRBJ2-2): DGGITQSPKYLFRKEGQNVTLSCEQNLNHDAMYWYRQDPGQGLRLIYYSQIVNDFQKGDIAEGYSVSREKKESFPLTVTSAQKNPTAFYLCASSIGTGSTGELFFGEGSRLTVL.

This clone was seen a single time. The chain recombines TRBV6-5 with TRBJ1-1; D not resolved. Trimming took 7 bases from V and 0 from J, leaving 15 bases between them. The CDR3 has 15 residues. CDR1 is MNHEY and CDR2 is SVGAGI in the germline V gene. This chain's CDR3 is CASNPSVGMNTEAFF. In nucleotides, the CDR3 is TGTGCCAGCAACCCGAGCGTAGGAATGAACACTGAAGCTTTCTTT.

The chain combines TRBV7-3 with TRBJ2-2; 8 nucleotides line up with TRBD1. The CDR3 spans 14 residues. Germline V gives CDR1 SGHTA, CDR2 FQGTGA. V lost 6 bases and J lost 7; bases outside the gene matches: 7. CDR3 protein: CASRNGQGGGELFF. CDR3 nucleotides: TGTGCCAGCAGGAATGGACAGGGAGGCGGGGAGCTGTTTTTT.

The CDR3 DNA is TGTGCCTGGACTACAGGGGGAGGCAATCAGCCCCAGCATTTT. It encodes CAWTTGGGNQPQHF. The chain employs TRBV30 and TRBJ1-5, with TRBD1 matching 8 bases. This CDR3 has 14 amino acids. J was trimmed by 2 bases and V by 4 bases; bases with no gene match: 4. From germline, CDR1 is GTSNPN and CDR2 SVGIG (reference sequence).

The chain carries TRBV5-6 and TRBJ2-7; 11 bases fit TRBD1. The CDR3 sequence is 15 residues long. V lost 4 bases, J lost 1 base, and 4 bases stayed unmatched. Per the germline V gene, CDR1 is SGHDT and CDR2 is YYEEEE. The CDR3 sequence: CASSGDRGVSYEQYF. CDR3 nucleotide sequence: TGTGCCAGCAGCGGGGACAGGGGGGTTTCCTACGAGCAGTACTTC. Filled out from reference TRBV5-6 and TRBJ2-7, the complete variable domain reads DAGVTQSPTHLIKTRGQQVTLRCSPKSGHDTVSWYQQALGQGPQFIFQYYEEEERQRGNFPDRFSGHQFPNYSSELNVNALLLGDSALYLCASSGDRGVSYEQYFGPGTRLTVT.

The V gene is TRBV11-2, the J gene TRBJ2-3, with 10 bases lining up with TRBD2. CDR1 and CDR2 from the germline V gene are SGHAT and FQNNGV. CDR3 size: 15 residues. Trimming removed 5 bases from V and 1 base from J; junction bases left unmatched: 3. The CDR3 region has the DNA TGTGCCAGCAGCCCCGGACTAGCGGGCACAGATACGCAGTATTTT. This sequence encodes CASSPGLAGTDTQYF. Variable domain in full (rest from reference TRBV11-2 and TRBJ2-3): EAGVAQSPRYKIIEKRQSVAFWCNPISGHATLYWYQQILGQGPKLLIQFQNNGVVDDSQLPKDRFSAERLKGVDSTLKIQPAKLEDSAVYLCASSPGLAGTDTQYFGPGTRLTVL.

J is TRBJ1-1 and V is TRBV15, with D possibly being TRBD1 (6 bases). CDR1 and CDR2 from the germline V gene are LNHNV and YYDKDF (reference sequence). V was clipped by 2 bases and J by 7 bases, with 11 bases between them. The CDR3 is 13 amino acids. This CDR3 reads CATSRSDSLEAFF. The CDR3 bases are TGTGCCACCAGCAGATCGGACAGCCTTGAAGCTTTCTTT.

This clone turned up a few times. The chain links TRBV5-5 to TRBJ1-4, with 8 positions matching TRBD1. Germline V gives CDR1 SGHKS, CDR2 YYEKEE (reference sequence). The CDR3 is 17 amino acids. Trimming removed 0 bases from V and 8 bases from J; junction bases left unmatched: 12. CDR3 sequence reads: CASSLGFGGQGLEKLFF. In DNA form, the CDR3 reads TGTGCCAGCAGCTTGGGATTTGGAGGACAGGGCTTAGAAAAACTGTTTTTT.

The V gene is TRBV4-1, the J gene TRBJ2-7; 7 nucleotides agree with TRBD2. Germline CDR1 is MGHRA and CDR2 is YSYEKL. The CDR3 is 17 residues long. V shed 3 bases, J shed 0 bases, and the junction held 11 bases outside the gene matches. CDR3: CASSHPLGGDRSYEQYF. CDR3 nucleotide sequence: TGCGCCAGCAGCCACCCCCTGGGGGGGGACCGCTCCTACGAGCAGTACTTC.

CDR3: CASRYNGNTEAFF. CDR3 nucleotides: TGTGCCAGCAGGTACAACGGGAACACTGAAGCTTTCTTT. This chain uses TRBV6-5 with TRBJ1-1, with D unclear. Germline V gene lookup returns CDR1 MNHEY and CDR2 SVGAGI. The CDR3 runs 13 residues. The V and J ends lost 6 bases and 1 base respectively, with 9 bases between them.

This clone was seen a single time. The rearrangement links TRBV6-6 to TRBJ1-5; D unclear. From germline, CDR1 is MNHNY and CDR2 SVGAGI (reference sequence). There are 14 residues in the CDR3. Trimming removed 2 bases from V and 3 bases from J, with 8 bases in between. Written as DNA, the CDR3 is TGTGCCAGCAGTTACGAGTCGAACAATCAGCCCCAGCATTTT. The encoded protein is CASSYESNNQPQHF.

The chain joins TRBV30 to TRBJ2-7, with 9 bases aligning to TRBD1. CDR3 length equals 17 residues. Germline V gene lookup returns CDR1 GTSNPN and CDR2 SVGIG (reference sequence). Unmatched junction bases numbered 16, after V lost 1 base and J lost 6 bases. The CDR3 DNA is TGTGCCTGGAGTGACCCTCCGACCGGGACAGGGAGATGCGAGCAGTACTTC. Amino acid sequence: CAWSDPPTGTGRCEQYF.

This sequence joins TRBV7-2 and TRBJ2-6, with 10 bases fitting TRBD2. After removal of 3 bases from V and 2 bases from J, the junction contained 7 bases not matched to a gene. The CDR3 is made up of 18 amino acids. CDR1 and CDR2 from the germline V gene are SGHTA and FQGNSA. The CDR3 DNA is TGTGCCAGCAGCTTTCTAGCGGGGGCCCTTCCTGGGGCCAACGTCCTGACTTTC. This sequence encodes CASSFLAGALPGANVLTF.

The chain is built from TRBV7-3 and TRBJ1-5, with D maybe TRBD1 (6 bases). Germline lookup yields CDR1 SGHTA and CDR2 FQGTGA. This CDR3 has 15 amino acids. V was trimmed by 2 bases and J by 4 bases, leaving 12 bases between them. Written as DNA, the CDR3 is TGTGCCAGCAGCTTACCCACACAGGGAAATCAGCCCCAGCATTTT. It codes for CASSLPTQGNQPQHF.

The chain uses TRBV7-9 and TRBJ1-4; the D is unclear. CDR1 and CDR2 from the germline V gene are SEHNR and FQNEAQ (reference sequence). The CDR3 length is 16 residues. V lost 5 bases, J lost 8 bases, and 21 bases lay in between. CDR3 DNA: TGTGCCAGCAGCCTAAAGTCGGGTCCCTGGAGGGAAAAACTGTTTTTT. It translates to CASSLKSGPWREKLFF.

The V call is TRBV18, the J call TRBJ2-3; a possible D gene is TRBD2 (6 bases). Per germline, CDR1 KGHSH and CDR2 LQKENI. The CDR3 covers 17 residues. Trimming removed 3 bases at V and 0 bases at J, with 16 bases between. Here the CDR3 reads CASSPFAGSGSTDTQYF. The CDR3 DNA reads TGTGCCAGCTCACCTTTCGCTGGTAGCGGAAGCACAGATACGCAGTATTTT. The whole variable domain, filled in from reference TRBV18 and TRBJ2-3, reads NAGVMQNPRHLVRRRGQEARLRCSPMKGHSHVYWYRQLPEEGLKFMVYLQKENIIDESGMPKERFSAEFPKEGPSILRIQQVVRGDSAAYFCASSPFAGSGSTDTQYFGPGTRLTVL.

The chain is built from TRBV6-5 and TRBJ2-1; possibly TRBD1 for D (6 bases). The ends were cut back, 8 bases at V and 1 base at J, with 12 bases in the middle. CDR1 is MNHEY and CDR2 is SVGAGI in the germline V gene. The CDR3 extends over 14 amino acids. The DNA of the CDR3 is TGTGCCAGCGCTAGGGGGTTATCCTACAATGAGCAGTTCTTC. It codes for CASARGLSYNEQFF.

This CDR3 is CASSDSTGEGGYTF. In DNA form, the CDR3 reads TGTGCCAGCAGTGATTCAACAGGGGAAGGTGGCTACACCTTC. The chain combines TRBV2 with TRBJ1-2, with 7 bases identical to TRBD1. The CDR3 totals 14 residues. The junction had 8 bases not matched to a gene; V was cut back by 3 bases and J by 7 bases. Germline V gene lookup returns CDR1 SNHLY and CDR2 FYNNEI. The full variable domain, its missing parts supplied by reference TRBV2 and TRBJ1-2, is EPEVTQTPSHQVTQMGQEVILRCVPISNHLYFYWYRQILGQKVEFLVSFYNNEISEKSEIFDDQFSVERPDGSNFTLKIRSTKLEDSAMYFCASSDSTGEGGYTFGSGTRLTVV.

The J gene is TRBJ2-2, the V gene TRBV21-1; the DNA was not compared with TRBD1, the D call given in the table. TRBV21-1 is an annotated pseudogene. This CDR3 is 13 amino acids long. The CDR3 loop is CASSKPFTGELFF. The DNA for the CDR3 is TGTGCCAGCAGCAAACCATTTACCGGGGAGCTGTTTTTT.

The chain couples TRBV27 to TRBJ2-2; 7 bases fit TRBD2. Germline CDR1 and CDR2: MNHEY and SMNVEV (reference sequence). The CDR3 is 16 residues long. The V segment lost 4 bases and the J segment 8 bases; nucleotides outside the gene matches: 13. CDR3 DNA sequence: TGTGCCAGCAGTTCCCAAGCGGTTCTGGGAGGGGGGGAGCTGTTTTTT. Translating it yields CASSSQAVLGGGELFF.

V gene TRBV19 combines with J gene TRBJ2-3, with 9 bases matching TRBD2. V shed 7 bases and J 5 bases; nucleotides not matched to a gene: 7. This CDR3 comprises 14 residues. CDR1 and CDR2 from the germline V gene are LNHDA and SQIVND (reference sequence). The CDR3 bases are TGTGCCAGTAAGGAGCGGGGGGATTTAGATACGCAGTATTTT. As protein: CASKERGDLDTQYF.

CDR3 DNA sequence: TGTGCCAGCAGCCAAGAAAGGGGACAGGGGGCGAACGGCTACACCTTC. This gives the protein CASSQERGQGANGYTF. The rearrangement uses TRBV3-1 (or the pseudogene TRBV3-2) and TRBJ1-2; TRBD1 matches 12 bases. The CDR3 runs to 16 residues. The germline V gene has CDR1 LGHDT and CDR2 YNNKEL (reference sequence). Trimming took 0 bases from V and 8 from J; bases not matched to a gene: 7.

Comment on this clone: The sample holds other DNA sequences that translate to the same CDR3. The genes are TRBV3-1 (or the pseudogene TRBV3-2) and TRBJ1-4, with D unclear. Germline loops: CDR1 LGHDT, CDR2 YNNKEL (reference sequence). This CDR3 contains 13 residues. Deletions cut 3 bases from V and 7 bases from J, with 9 bases between. The CDR3 loop reads CASSQRGGEKLFF. CDR3 DNA sequence: TGTGCCAGCAGCCAGCGGGGAGGTGAAAAACTGTTTTTT.

This chain connects TRBV27 to TRBJ1-6; no clear D. This CDR3 comprises 14 residues. Germline CDR1 and CDR2: MNHEY and SMNVEV (reference sequence). V lost 3 bases to trimming and J lost 14 bases, with 17 bases between them. The CDR3 sequence: CASSLSPPPGTLHF. The CDR3 DNA reads TGTGCCAGCAGTTTGTCCCCCCCTCCGGGTACCCTCCACTTT.